This is a list of T cell receptor beta chains from one sample in a study of T cells in Graves' hyperthyroidism and ophthalmopathy. MiXCR was run by TCRdb on the multiplex PCR reads, yielding one entry per CDR3 protein. Seen here are some 620,000 distinct CDR3 sequences, under 20% observed once, and the top ten hold approximately 3.9%. Sequenced input: blood. All receptors derive from a woman aged 25-40 years with Graves' hyperthyroidism. The conserved cysteine and the conserved F or W are not part of the CDR3 here.

TRBJ2-3 | TRBV6-1 | ASKFSAGGADTQY
TRBJ2-1 | TRBV29-1 | SVRPSNEQF
TRBJ2-2 | TRBV27 | ASSPYFANTGEPF
TRBJ1-5 | TRBV5-1 | ASSLDGTGSHQPQH
TRBJ2-3 | TRBV28 | ASSFLQDRTDTQY
TRBJ2-3 | TRBV6-2/TRBV6-3 | ASSRGSNTDTQY
TRBJ2-5 | TRBV12-3/TRBV12-4 | ASSPRTWQETQY
TRBJ2-1 | TRBV7-9 | ASSLGTSGSNEQF
TRBJ2-5 | TRBV12-3/TRBV12-4 | ASSKLAGETQY
TRBJ2-1 | TRBV29-1 | SPWDGYNEQF
TRBJ2-7 | TRBV29-1 | SVAPGTGGYEQY
TRBJ2-3 | TRBV12-3/TRBV12-4 | ASSRSLTDTQY
TRBJ1-5 | TRBV2 | ASSDISRDDNQPQH
TRBJ2-1 | TRBV28 | ASSTRTSGTYNEQF
TRBJ1-2 | TRBV27 | ASGPRDSYGYT
TRBJ2-7 | TRBV28 | ASSFEGGNSYEQY
TRBJ2-4 | TRBV2 | ASSDLGALQNIQY
TRBJ2-1 | TRBV15 | ATSRDWNNEQF
TRBJ2-7 | TRBV7-9 | ASRYGDRGGYEQY
TRBJ1-5 | TRBV2 | ASSAFRVDQPQH
TRBJ1-5 | TRBV30 | AWSEGANQPQH
TRBJ2-7 | TRBV5-1 | ASSKGDSPHEQY
TRBJ2-7 | TRBV6-1 | ASSEEAQVSSYEQY
TRBJ2-7 | TRBV15 | ATSQRLYPGAPYEQY
TRBJ2-1 | TRBV5-1 | ASSLARLFSSYNEQF
TRBJ2-1 | TRBV7-2 | TSSLVASGFYNEQF
TRBJ2-1 | TRBV29-1 | SVPQDGGQF
TRBJ2-7 | TRBV5-5 | ASSFRQGVYEQY
TRBJ1-1 | TRBV29-1 | SVEDADPEAF
TRBJ2-3 | TRBV11-3 | ASSPSGITDTQY
TRBJ2-7 | TRBV19 | ASSRLAGAPYYEQY
TRBJ2-3 | TRBV20-1 | SAPSARYTDTQY
TRBJ2-7 | TRBV4-1 | ASSSSFEHLEQY
TRBJ2-5 | TRBV11-2 | ASSLAGSETQY
TRBJ1-3 | TRBV28 | ASSSSDLSNTVY
TRBJ2-5 | TRBV18 | ASSLTLHETQY
TRBJ2-3 | TRBV19 | ASSTGQTSTDTQY
TRBJ1-1 | TRBV11-3 | ASSRLTRIVNTEAF
TRBJ1-1 | TRBV13 | ASSSGQGITEAF
TRBJ2-1 | TRBV7-8 | ASSGSGRGNEQF
TRBJ2-1 | TRBV7-2 | ASSSGLGVIDEQF
TRBJ2-1 | TRBV5-5 | ASSWTSGRGNEQF
TRBJ1-2 | TRBV7-2 | ASSYNRAGGYT
TRBJ1-1 | TRBV4-3 | ASSQDRVQVNTEAF
TRBJ1-2 | TRBV12-3/TRBV12-4 | ASSIPSGGYT
TRBJ1-2 | TRBV10-3 | AITLVINYGYT
TRBJ1-1 | TRBV30 | AWSDDYLREAF
TRBJ2-1 | TRBV5-4 | ASSETGALEQF
TRBJ2-3 | TRBV20-1 | SARGSGSLPDTQY
TRBJ2-1 | TRBV28 | ASSFGGTGNNEQF
TRBJ2-3 | TRBV20-1 | SARDMRDIADTQY
TRBJ2-3 | TRBV7-9 | ASTTGGTDTQY
TRBJ2-5 | TRBV28 | ASKIGAGAVTQY
TRBJ2-3 | TRBV7-2 | ASSPIMRDTQY